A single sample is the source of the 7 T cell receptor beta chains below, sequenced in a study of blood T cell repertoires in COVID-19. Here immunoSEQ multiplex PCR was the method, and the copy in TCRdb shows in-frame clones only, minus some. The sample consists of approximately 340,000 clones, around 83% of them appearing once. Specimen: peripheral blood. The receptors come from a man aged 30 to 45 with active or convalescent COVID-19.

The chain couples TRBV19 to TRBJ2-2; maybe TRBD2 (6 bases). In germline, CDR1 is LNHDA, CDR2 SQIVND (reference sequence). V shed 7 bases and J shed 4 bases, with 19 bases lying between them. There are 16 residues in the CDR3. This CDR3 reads CASIPPPGDSTGELFF. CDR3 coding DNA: TGTGCCAGTATCCCCCCCCCGGGGGACTCCACCGGGGAGCTGTTTTTT.

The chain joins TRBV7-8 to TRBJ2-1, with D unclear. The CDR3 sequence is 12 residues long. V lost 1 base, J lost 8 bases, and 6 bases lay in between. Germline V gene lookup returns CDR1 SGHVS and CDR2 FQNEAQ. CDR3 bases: TGTGCCAGCAGCTTAGTATATCATGAGCAGTTCTTC. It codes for CASSLVYHEQFF.

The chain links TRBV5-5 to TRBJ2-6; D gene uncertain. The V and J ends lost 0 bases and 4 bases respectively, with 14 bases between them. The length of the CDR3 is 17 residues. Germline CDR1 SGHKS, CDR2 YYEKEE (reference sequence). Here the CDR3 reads CASSLELRSTGANVLTF. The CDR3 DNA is TGTGCCAGCAGCTTGGAGCTGAGGTCGACCGGGGCCAACGTCCTGACTTTC. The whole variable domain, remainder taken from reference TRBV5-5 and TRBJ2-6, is DAGVTQSPTHLIKTRGQQVTLRCSPISGHKSVSWYQQVLGQGPQFIFQYYEKEERGRGNFPDRFSARQFPNYSSELNVNALLLGDSALYLCASSLELRSTGANVLTFGAGSRLTVL.

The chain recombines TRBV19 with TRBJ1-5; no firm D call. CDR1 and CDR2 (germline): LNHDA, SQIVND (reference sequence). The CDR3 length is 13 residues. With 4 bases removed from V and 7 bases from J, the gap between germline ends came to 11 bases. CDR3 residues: CASSTQNFQPQHF. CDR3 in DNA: TGTGCCAGTAGTACCCAAAATTTCCAGCCCCAGCATTTT.

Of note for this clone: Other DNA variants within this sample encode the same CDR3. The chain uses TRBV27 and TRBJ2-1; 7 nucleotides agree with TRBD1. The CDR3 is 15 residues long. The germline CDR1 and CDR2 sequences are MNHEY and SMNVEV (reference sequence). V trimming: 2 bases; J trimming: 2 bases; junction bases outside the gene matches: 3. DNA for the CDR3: TGTGCCAGCAGTTTAGACAGGGACACCTACAATGAGCAGTTCTTC. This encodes CASSLDRDTYNEQFF.

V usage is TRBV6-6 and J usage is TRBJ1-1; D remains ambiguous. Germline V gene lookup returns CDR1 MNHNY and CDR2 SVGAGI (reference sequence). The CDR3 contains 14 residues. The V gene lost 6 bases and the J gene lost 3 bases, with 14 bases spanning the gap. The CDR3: CASRNVPGYTEAFF. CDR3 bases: TGTGCCAGCAGGAATGTCCCCGGGTACACTGAAGCTTTCTTT.

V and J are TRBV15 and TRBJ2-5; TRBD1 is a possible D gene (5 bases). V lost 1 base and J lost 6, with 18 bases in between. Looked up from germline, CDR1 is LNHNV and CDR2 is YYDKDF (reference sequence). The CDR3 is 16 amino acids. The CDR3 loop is CATSRVGADVRKTQYF. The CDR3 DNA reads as TGTGCCACCAGCAGAGTAGGGGCAGATGTTCGGAAGACCCAGTACTTC.